This T cell receptor (beta chain) was profiled in a study of Graves' ophthalmopathy and Graves' hyperthyroidism. At the level of the study: The authors collected peripheral blood at initial diagnosis, before any treatment.

From RNA, the CDR3 regions of TCR beta chains were amplified and sequenced. HTBI primers were used in a first-round RT-PCR, which preceded a second-round multiplex PCR. One entry per CDR3 protein, called by TCRdb with MiXCR from the multiplex PCR reads. The data contain hundreds of thousands of distinct CDR3 sequences, about 24% of them singletons. The J segment lost 4 bases and the V segment lost 0 bases, leaving 7 bases of the junction unmatched. Germline V gene sequence: CDR1 ENHRY, CDR2 SYGVKD. CDR3 length: 16 residues. PBMCs were isolated from an approximately 10 ml sample of fresh peripheral blood.

This clonotype was obtained from a woman aged 18 to 35 with stable Graves' hyperthyroidism. Some clones in this sample may be carry-over from other donors' samples. Sequencing used peripheral blood. The chain combines TRBV10-3 with TRBJ2-7; 9 nucleotides match TRBD2. CDR3 coding DNA: TGTGCCATCAGTGAGTCGACAACTAGCGGGCGGTACGAGCAGTACTTC. Residues: CAISESTTSGRYEQYF.